A selection of T cell receptor beta chains follows, all from one sample in a study of CD8 T cells in ankylosing spondylitis. TCRdb re-called the 5' RACE reads with MiXCR, one entry per CDR3 protein. The sample has 40,000 to 50,000 distinct CDR3 sequences, around 2.9% seen once. Sample: blood, either unsorted or a sorted T cell fraction (not recorded which). The receptors were sampled from a male donor with ankylosing spondylitis or in good health (not recorded which). Each CDR3 is given with its conserved first and last residue. A D gene is named only where the DNA matches it firmly. Sizes are listed as once, few, many, or a class for an expanded clone.

v_call: TRBV9; d_call: -; clone_size: many; j_call: TRBJ1-1; cdr3_aa: CASSVGWGGSEAFF; cdr3_nt: TGTGCCAGCAGCGTAGGGTGGGGGGGTTCTGAAGCTTTCTTT
v_call: TRBV9; d_call: -; clone_size: many; j_call: TRBJ2-1; cdr3_aa: CASSALSNRDPEQFF; cdr3_nt: TGTGCCAGCAGCGCCCTATCGAACCGGGACCCCGAGCAGTTCTTC
v_call: TRBV9; d_call: -; clone_size: many; j_call: TRBJ1-2; cdr3_aa: CASSVGLRDYGYTF; cdr3_nt: TGTGCCAGCAGCGTAGGCCTGAGGGACTATGGCTACACCTTC
v_call: TRBV9; d_call: -; clone_size: many; j_call: TRBJ1-2; cdr3_aa: CASSVSNYGYTF; cdr3_nt: TGTGCCAGCAGCGTCAGTAACTATGGCTACACCTTC
v_call: TRBV9; d_call: -; clone_size: many; j_call: TRBJ2-3; cdr3_aa: CASSPYTTDTQYF; cdr3_nt: TGTGCCAGCAGCCCATACACAACAGATACGCAGTATTTT
v_call: TRBV9; d_call: -; clone_size: many; j_call: TRBJ2-7; cdr3_aa: CASSVEPSNGAYEQYF; cdr3_nt: TGTGCCAGCAGCGTAGAACCCAGTAACGGAGCCTACGAGCAGTACTTC
v_call: TRBV9; d_call: TRBD1; clone_size: many; j_call: TRBJ2-3; cdr3_aa: CASNSGQDTDTQYF; cdr3_nt: TGTGCCAGCAACTCAGGACAGGACACAGATACGCAGTATTTT
v_call: TRBV19; d_call: -; clone_size: many; j_call: TRBJ2-1; cdr3_aa: CASPLATSYNEQFF; cdr3_nt: TGTGCCAGTCCGCTAGCTACCTCCTACAATGAGCAGTTCTTC
v_call: TRBV9; d_call: -; clone_size: few; j_call: TRBJ2-5; cdr3_aa: CASSANSQETQYF; cdr3_nt: TGTGCCAGCAGCGCGAATTCTCAAGAGACCCAGTACTTC
v_call: TRBV9; d_call: TRBD1; clone_size: many; j_call: TRBJ1-5; cdr3_aa: CASSTGQGQSEPQHF; cdr3_nt: TGTGCCAGCAGCACAGGACAGGGCCAAAGTGAGCCCCAGCATTTT
v_call: TRBV9; d_call: -; clone_size: many; j_call: TRBJ2-7; cdr3_aa: CASSLGDEQYF; cdr3_nt: TGTGCCAGCAGCCTAGGGGACGAGCAGTACTTC
v_call: TRBV9; d_call: -; clone_size: many; j_call: TRBJ2-3; cdr3_aa: CASSPYSTDTQYF; cdr3_nt: TGTGCCAGCAGTCCCTATAGCACAGATACGCAGTATTTT
v_call: TRBV9; d_call: TRBD2; clone_size: many; j_call: TRBJ2-2; cdr3_aa: CASSRDYMTGELFF; cdr3_nt: TGTGCCAGCAGCCGGGACTACATGACCGGGGAGCTGTTTTTT
v_call: TRBV9; d_call: -; clone_size: many; j_call: TRBJ2-1; cdr3_aa: CASSVETGSYNEQFF; cdr3_nt: TGTGCCAGCAGCGTAGAAACTGGCTCCTACAATGAGCAGTTCTTC
v_call: TRBV9; d_call: TRBD1; clone_size: many; j_call: TRBJ2-1; cdr3_aa: CASSVRTGGTYNEQFF; cdr3_nt: TGTGCCAGCAGCGTCCGGACAGGGGGAACCTACAATGAGCAGTTCTTC
v_call: TRBV9; d_call: TRBD2; clone_size: many; j_call: TRBJ2-5; cdr3_aa: CASSVGPSGQETQYF; cdr3_nt: TGTGCCAGCAGCGTAGGCCCTAGCGGACAAGAGACCCAGTACTTC
v_call: TRBV9; d_call: TRBD2; clone_size: many; j_call: TRBJ2-3; cdr3_aa: CASSVRGGLAGGTDTQYF; cdr3_nt: TGTGCCAGCAGCGTACGGGGGGGACTAGCGGGAGGAACAGATACGCAGTATTTT
v_call: TRBV9; d_call: -; clone_size: many; j_call: TRBJ2-2; cdr3_aa: CASSVVTGPTGELFF; cdr3_nt: TGTGCCAGCAGCGTAGTAACAGGGCCCACCGGGGAGCTGTTTTTT
v_call: TRBV9; d_call: -; clone_size: many; j_call: TRBJ2-5; cdr3_aa: CASSPQERLETQYF; cdr3_nt: TGTGCCAGCAGCCCTCAGGAGCGTTTGGAGACCCAGTACTTC
v_call: TRBV9; d_call: TRBD2; clone_size: many; j_call: TRBJ2-5; cdr3_aa: CASSPGLAGGQETQYF; cdr3_nt: TGTGCCAGCAGCCCCGGACTAGCGGGAGGGCAAGAGACCCAGTACTTC
v_call: TRBV9; d_call: -; clone_size: many; j_call: TRBJ1-1; cdr3_aa: CASSVRGDTEAFF; cdr3_nt: TGTGCCAGCAGCGTTCGGGGAGACACTGAAGCTTTCTTT
v_call: TRBV9; d_call: -; clone_size: many; j_call: TRBJ1-3; cdr3_aa: CASSVGGAGNTIYF; cdr3_nt: TGTGCCAGCAGCGTAGGCGGAGCTGGAAACACCATATATTTT
v_call: TRBV9; d_call: TRBD1; clone_size: many; j_call: TRBJ2-1; cdr3_aa: CASSGGTGGFDEQFF; cdr3_nt: TGTGCCAGCAGCGGGGGGACAGGGGGCTTCGATGAGCAGTTCTTC
v_call: TRBV9; d_call: TRBD2; clone_size: many; j_call: TRBJ2-7; cdr3_aa: CASSVASGATEQYF; cdr3_nt: TGTGCCAGCAGCGTAGCTAGCGGGGCGACCGAGCAGTACTTC
v_call: TRBV9; d_call: -; clone_size: many; j_call: TRBJ1-4; cdr3_aa: CASSGMWGQEKLFF; cdr3_nt: TGTGCCAGCAGCGGCATGTGGGGGCAGGAAAAACTGTTTTTT
v_call: TRBV9; d_call: -; clone_size: many; j_call: TRBJ2-2; cdr3_aa: CASSVSVPGAGELFF; cdr3_nt: TGTGCCAGCAGCGTGAGCGTCCCGGGCGCCGGGGAGCTGTTTTTT
v_call: TRBV9; d_call: -; clone_size: many; j_call: TRBJ2-7; cdr3_aa: CASSTGPGSSYEQYF; cdr3_nt: TGTGCCAGCAGCACTGGACCGGGGAGCTCCTACGAGCAGTACTTC
v_call: TRBV9; d_call: -; clone_size: many; j_call: TRBJ1-1; cdr3_aa: CASSVDGMNTEAFF; cdr3_nt: TGTGCCAGCAGCGTAGACGGTATGAACACTGAAGCTTTCTTT
v_call: TRBV9; d_call: TRBD1; clone_size: many; j_call: TRBJ2-2; cdr3_aa: CASSVATGASKGELFF; cdr3_nt: TGTGCCAGCAGCGTAGCTACAGGGGCAAGTAAAGGGGAGCTGTTTTTT
v_call: TRBV9; d_call: -; clone_size: many; j_call: TRBJ2-2; cdr3_aa: CASSVGARSDTGELFF; cdr3_nt: TGTGCCAGCAGCGTAGGGGCTAGATCGGACACCGGGGAGCTGTTTTTT
v_call: TRBV9; d_call: TRBD1; clone_size: many; j_call: TRBJ2-7; cdr3_aa: CASSSRTGADYEQYF; cdr3_nt: TGTGCCAGCAGCTCCCGGACAGGGGCCGACTACGAGCAGTACTTC
v_call: TRBV9; d_call: TRBD1; clone_size: many; j_call: TRBJ1-4; cdr3_aa: CASSPIGEGAAEKLFF; cdr3_nt: TGTGCCAGCAGCCCAATCGGGGAGGGGGCAGCGGAAAAACTGTTTTTT
v_call: TRBV9; d_call: -; clone_size: many; j_call: TRBJ2-3; cdr3_aa: CASSAGNPGADTQYF; cdr3_nt: TGTGCCAGCAGCGCCGGGAACCCAGGCGCAGATACGCAGTATTTT
v_call: TRBV9; d_call: TRBD2; clone_size: many; j_call: TRBJ2-2; cdr3_aa: CASSPRAGLNTGELFF; cdr3_nt: TGTGCCAGCAGCCCAAGAGCGGGGTTGAACACCGGGGAGCTGTTTTTT
v_call: TRBV9; d_call: -; clone_size: many; j_call: TRBJ2-3; cdr3_aa: CASSVAAGPADTQYF; cdr3_nt: TGTGCCAGCAGCGTAGCTGCGGGCCCGGCAGATACGCAGTATTTT
v_call: TRBV9; d_call: -; clone_size: many; j_call: TRBJ2-2; cdr3_aa: CASSVGGGYAGELFF; cdr3_nt: TGTGCCAGCAGCGTAGGTGGCGGGTATGCCGGGGAGCTGTTTTTT
v_call: TRBV9; d_call: -; clone_size: many; j_call: TRBJ2-3; cdr3_aa: CASSVARRGDTQYF; cdr3_nt: TGTGCCAGCAGCGTAGCGAGACGCGGGGATACGCAGTATTTT